The clone carrying this T cell receptor beta chain was counted a few times. Its antigen is not identified. Germline CDR1 is SNHLY and CDR2 is FYNNEI. The CDR3 length is 13 residues. The V gene lost 6 bases and the J gene lost 7 bases, with 14 bases spanning the gap. Measured with immunoSEQ multiplex PCR; TCRdb has only the in-frame clones, and not every one. The sample holds 75,000 to 100,000 clones, about 91% seen once. This record belongs to a study of OX40 agonist ivuxolimab in advanced cancers. Study in general: Administration of intravenous ivuxolimab to patients occurred every 2 weeks at 0.01 to 10 mg/kg. Hepatocellular carcinoma, melanoma, renal cell or head and neck cancer was diagnosed in the dose-escalation patients.

Broader study findings: Low normalized T-cell clonal expansion also characterized some of the nonresponders. CD8+ T cells averaged more expanded clones than CD4+.

The receptor comes from an adult with an advanced solid tumor such as melanoma, head and neck, liver or kidney cancer. The V call is TRBV2, the J call TRBJ2-3; D gene uncertain. The material was CD4+ or CD8+ T cells sorted from blood, obtained in a trial of the OX40 agonist ivuxolimab. CDR3 DNA: TGTGCCAGCAGGGAGCTGGCCCTTTATACGCAGTATTTT. It encodes CASRELALYTQYF. Full variable domain (outside the CDR3, taken from reference TRBV2 and TRBJ2-3): EPEVTQTPSHQVTQMGQEVILRCVPISNHLYFYWYRQILGQKVEFLVSFYNNEISEKSEIFDDQFSVERPDGSNFTLKIRSTKLEDSAMYFCASRELALYTQYFGPGTRLTVL.